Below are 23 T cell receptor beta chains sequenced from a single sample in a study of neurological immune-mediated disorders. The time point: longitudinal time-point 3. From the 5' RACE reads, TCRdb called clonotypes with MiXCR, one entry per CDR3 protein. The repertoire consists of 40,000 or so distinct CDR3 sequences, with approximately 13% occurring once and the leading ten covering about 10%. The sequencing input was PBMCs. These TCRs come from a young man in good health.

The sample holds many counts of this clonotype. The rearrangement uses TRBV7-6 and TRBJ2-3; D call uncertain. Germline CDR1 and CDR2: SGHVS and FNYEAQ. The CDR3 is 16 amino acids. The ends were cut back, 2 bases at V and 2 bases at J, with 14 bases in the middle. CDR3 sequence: CASSLTGPDHTDTQYF. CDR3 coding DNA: TGTGCCAGCAGCTTAACCGGGCCCGACCACACAGATACGCAGTATTTT.

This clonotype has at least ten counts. Here the CDR3 DNA reads TGCAGTGCTAGAGGTTGGACAGGGGGCTCCACCGGGGAGCTGTTTTTT. The encoded protein is CSARGWTGGSTGELFF. V and J are TRBV20-1 and TRBJ2-2; 11 nucleotides align to TRBD1. Looked up from germline, CDR1 is DFQATT and CDR2 is SNEGSKA (reference sequence). This CDR3 comprises 16 residues. With 1 base clipped from V and 4 bases from J, the junction kept 5 bases outside the gene matches.

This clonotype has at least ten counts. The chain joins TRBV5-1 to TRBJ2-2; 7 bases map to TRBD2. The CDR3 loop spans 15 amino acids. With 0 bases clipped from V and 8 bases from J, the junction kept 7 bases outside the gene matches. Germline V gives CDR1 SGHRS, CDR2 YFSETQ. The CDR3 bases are TGCGCCAGCAGCTTGGCGCGGGAGATTTCAGGGGAGCTGTTTTTT. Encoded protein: CASSLAREISGELFF.

CDR3 protein: CISRDKGNTGELFF. DNA of the CDR3: TGCATTTCTAGAGATAAAGGGAACACCGGGGAGCTGTTTTTT. The rearrangement links TRBV20-1 to TRBJ2-2, with no clear D. The germline CDR1 and CDR2 sequences are DFQATT and SNEGSKA (reference sequence). The CDR3 loop spans 14 amino acids.

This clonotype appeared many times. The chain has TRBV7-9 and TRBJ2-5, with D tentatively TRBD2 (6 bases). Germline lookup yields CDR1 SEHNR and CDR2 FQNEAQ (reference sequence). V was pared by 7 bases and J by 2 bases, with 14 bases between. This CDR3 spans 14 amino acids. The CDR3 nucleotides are TGTGCCAGCACACCCGGGAGCGCGCAAGAGACCCAGTACTTC. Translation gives CASTPGSAQETQYF.

The CDR3 bases are TGTGCCAGCAGCTTAATTGACTTGAATGAGCAGTTCTTC. Its protein is CASSLIDLNEQFF. V gene TRBV13 combines with J gene TRBJ2-1; D not resolved. The CDR3 spans 13 residues. Germline CDR1 PRHDT, CDR2 FYEKMQ (reference sequence). Deletions cut 2 bases from V and 7 bases from J, with 9 bases between.

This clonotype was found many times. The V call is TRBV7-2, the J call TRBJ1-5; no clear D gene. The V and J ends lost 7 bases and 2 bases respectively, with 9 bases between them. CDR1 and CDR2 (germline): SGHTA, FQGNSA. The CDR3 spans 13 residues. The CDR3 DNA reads TGTGCCAGCACCCTTGGGGGCAATCAGCCCCAGCATTTT. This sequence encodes CASTLGGNQPQHF.

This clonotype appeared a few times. CDR3 amino acids: CAWSIGSQWGNTIYF. The DNA of the CDR3 is TGTGCCTGGAGTATCGGTTCTCAATGGGGAAACACCATATATTTT. This chain joins TRBV30 and TRBJ1-3, with D unresolved. This CDR3 contains 15 residues. V was shortened by 2 bases and J by 4 bases, with 15 bases between the two germline ends. The germline CDR1 and CDR2 sequences are GTSNPN and SVGIG (reference sequence).

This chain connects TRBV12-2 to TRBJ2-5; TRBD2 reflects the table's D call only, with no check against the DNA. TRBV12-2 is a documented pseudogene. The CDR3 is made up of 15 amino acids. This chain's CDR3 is CASRFTSYIQETQYF. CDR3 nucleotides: TGTGCAAGTCGCTTTACTAGCTATATCCAAGAGACCCAGTACTTC.

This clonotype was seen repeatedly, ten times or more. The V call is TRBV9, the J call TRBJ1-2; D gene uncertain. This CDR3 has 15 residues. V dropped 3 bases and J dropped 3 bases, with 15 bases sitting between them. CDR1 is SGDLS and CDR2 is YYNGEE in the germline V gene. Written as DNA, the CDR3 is TGTGCCAGCAGCGCCTCCAGGAGTGCCTACTATGGCTACACCTTC. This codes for CASSASRSAYYGYTF.

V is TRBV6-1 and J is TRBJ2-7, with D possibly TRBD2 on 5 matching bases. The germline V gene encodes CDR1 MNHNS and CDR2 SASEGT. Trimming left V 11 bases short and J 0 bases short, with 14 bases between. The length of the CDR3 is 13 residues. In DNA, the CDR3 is TGTGCCGGCAATAGCGAGAGCTCCTACGAGCAGTACTTC. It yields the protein CAGNSESSYEQYF.

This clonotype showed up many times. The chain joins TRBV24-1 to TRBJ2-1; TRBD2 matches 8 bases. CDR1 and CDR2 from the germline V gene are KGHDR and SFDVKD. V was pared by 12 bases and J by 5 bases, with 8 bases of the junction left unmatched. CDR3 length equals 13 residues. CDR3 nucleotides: TGTGCCTCCTCTAGCGGGTTAAACAATGAGCAGTTCTTC. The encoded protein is CASSSGLNNEQFF.

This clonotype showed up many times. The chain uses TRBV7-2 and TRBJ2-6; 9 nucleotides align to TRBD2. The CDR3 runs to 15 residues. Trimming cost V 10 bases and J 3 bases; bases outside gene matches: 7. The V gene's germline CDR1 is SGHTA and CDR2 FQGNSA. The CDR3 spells CATARAGGGANVLTF. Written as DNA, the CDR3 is TGTGCCACTGCCCGAGCGGGAGGTGGGGCCAACGTCCTGACTTTC.

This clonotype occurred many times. CDR3 in DNA: TGCGCCAGCAGTGACATACAGGGGAACGAGGAGCTGTTTTTT. Amino acids: CASSDIQGNEELFF. This sequence joins TRBV10-2 and TRBJ2-2; 7 bases line up with TRBD1. Trimming removed 3 bases from V and 10 bases from J; junction bases left unmatched: 8. This CDR3 is 14 amino acids long. Germline V CDR1 and CDR2: WSHSY, SAAADI.

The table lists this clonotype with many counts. The chain's CDR3 is CASSSQGGEQYF. CDR3 DNA sequence: TGCGCCAGCAGCTCTCAGGGTGGCGAGCAGTACTTC. The chain links TRBV5-1 to TRBJ2-7; perhaps TRBD1 as D (5 bases). Germline V gene lookup returns CDR1 SGHRS and CDR2 YFSETQ. Trimming cost V 3 bases and J 6 bases, with 10 bases left between them. This CDR3 region has 12 residues.

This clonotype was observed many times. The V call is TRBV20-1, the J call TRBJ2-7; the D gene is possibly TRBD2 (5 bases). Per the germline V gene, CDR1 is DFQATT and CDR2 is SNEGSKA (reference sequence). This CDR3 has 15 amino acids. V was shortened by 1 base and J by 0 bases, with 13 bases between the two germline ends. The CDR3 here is CSARVFGESSYEQYF. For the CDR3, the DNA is TGCAGTGCTAGAGTGTTCGGGGAGAGCTCCTACGAGCAGTACTTC.

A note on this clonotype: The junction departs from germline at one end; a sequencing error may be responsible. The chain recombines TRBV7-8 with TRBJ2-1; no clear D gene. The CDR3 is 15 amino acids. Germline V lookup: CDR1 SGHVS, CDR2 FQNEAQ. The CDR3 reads CASRLGISPYNEHFF. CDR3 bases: TGTGCCAGCAGATTAGGGATAAGCCCCTACAATGAGCATTTCTTC. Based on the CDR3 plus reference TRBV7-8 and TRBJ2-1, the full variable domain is GAGVSQSPRYKVAKRGQDVALRCDPISGHVSLFWYQQALGQGPEFLTYFQNEAQLDKSGLPSDRFFAERPEGSVSTLKIQRTQQEDSAVYLCASRLGISPYNEHFFGPGTRLTVL.

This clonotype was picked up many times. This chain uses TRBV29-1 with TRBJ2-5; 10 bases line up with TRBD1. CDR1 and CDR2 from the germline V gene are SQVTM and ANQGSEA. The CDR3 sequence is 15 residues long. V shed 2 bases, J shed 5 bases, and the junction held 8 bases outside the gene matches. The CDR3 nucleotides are TGCAGCGTTGAACGGGGGACAGGGGTCCTGGAGACCCAGTACTTC. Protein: CSVERGTGVLETQYF. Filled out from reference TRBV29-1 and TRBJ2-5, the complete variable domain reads SAVISQKPSRDICQRGTSLTIQCQVDSQVTMMFWYRQQPGQSLTLIATANQGSEATYESGFVIDKFPISRPNLTFSTLTVSNMSPEDSSIYLCSVERGTGVLETQYFGPGTRLLVL.

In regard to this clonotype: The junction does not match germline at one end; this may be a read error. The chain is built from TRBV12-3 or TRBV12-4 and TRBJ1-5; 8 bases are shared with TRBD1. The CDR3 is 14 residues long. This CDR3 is CARPDRGGNQPHHF. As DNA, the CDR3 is TGTGCCAGACCAGACAGGGGCGGCAATCAGCCCCATCATTTT.

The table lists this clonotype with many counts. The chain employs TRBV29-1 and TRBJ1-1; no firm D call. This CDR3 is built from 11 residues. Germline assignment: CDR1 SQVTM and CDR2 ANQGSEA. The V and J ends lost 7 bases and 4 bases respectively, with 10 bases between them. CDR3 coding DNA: TGCAGCGCGATCAAGGGCACTGAAGCTTTCTTT. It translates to CSAIKGTEAFF.

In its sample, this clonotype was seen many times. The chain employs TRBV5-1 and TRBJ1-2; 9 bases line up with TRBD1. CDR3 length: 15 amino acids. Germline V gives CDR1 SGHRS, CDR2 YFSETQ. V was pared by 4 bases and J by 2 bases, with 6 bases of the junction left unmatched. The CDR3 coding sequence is TGCGCCAGCAGCCGCACAGGGGGCGCCAACTATGGCTACACCTTC. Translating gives CASSRTGGANYGYTF.

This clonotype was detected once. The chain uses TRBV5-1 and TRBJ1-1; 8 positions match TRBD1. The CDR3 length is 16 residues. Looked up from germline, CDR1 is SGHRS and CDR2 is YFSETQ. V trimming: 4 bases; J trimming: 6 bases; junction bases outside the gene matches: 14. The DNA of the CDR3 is TGCGCCAGCAGCGCTCACGGGACAGGCGGCCTGTCTGAAGCTTTCTTT. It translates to CASSAHGTGGLSEAFF.

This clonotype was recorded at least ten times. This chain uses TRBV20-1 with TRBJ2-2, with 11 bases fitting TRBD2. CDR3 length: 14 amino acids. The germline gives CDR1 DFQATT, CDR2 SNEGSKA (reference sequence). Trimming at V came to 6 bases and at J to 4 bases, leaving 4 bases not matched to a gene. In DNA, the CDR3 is TGCAGTGCCCTACTAGCGGGAGCCACCGGGGAGCTGTTTTTT. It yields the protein CSALLAGATGELFF.